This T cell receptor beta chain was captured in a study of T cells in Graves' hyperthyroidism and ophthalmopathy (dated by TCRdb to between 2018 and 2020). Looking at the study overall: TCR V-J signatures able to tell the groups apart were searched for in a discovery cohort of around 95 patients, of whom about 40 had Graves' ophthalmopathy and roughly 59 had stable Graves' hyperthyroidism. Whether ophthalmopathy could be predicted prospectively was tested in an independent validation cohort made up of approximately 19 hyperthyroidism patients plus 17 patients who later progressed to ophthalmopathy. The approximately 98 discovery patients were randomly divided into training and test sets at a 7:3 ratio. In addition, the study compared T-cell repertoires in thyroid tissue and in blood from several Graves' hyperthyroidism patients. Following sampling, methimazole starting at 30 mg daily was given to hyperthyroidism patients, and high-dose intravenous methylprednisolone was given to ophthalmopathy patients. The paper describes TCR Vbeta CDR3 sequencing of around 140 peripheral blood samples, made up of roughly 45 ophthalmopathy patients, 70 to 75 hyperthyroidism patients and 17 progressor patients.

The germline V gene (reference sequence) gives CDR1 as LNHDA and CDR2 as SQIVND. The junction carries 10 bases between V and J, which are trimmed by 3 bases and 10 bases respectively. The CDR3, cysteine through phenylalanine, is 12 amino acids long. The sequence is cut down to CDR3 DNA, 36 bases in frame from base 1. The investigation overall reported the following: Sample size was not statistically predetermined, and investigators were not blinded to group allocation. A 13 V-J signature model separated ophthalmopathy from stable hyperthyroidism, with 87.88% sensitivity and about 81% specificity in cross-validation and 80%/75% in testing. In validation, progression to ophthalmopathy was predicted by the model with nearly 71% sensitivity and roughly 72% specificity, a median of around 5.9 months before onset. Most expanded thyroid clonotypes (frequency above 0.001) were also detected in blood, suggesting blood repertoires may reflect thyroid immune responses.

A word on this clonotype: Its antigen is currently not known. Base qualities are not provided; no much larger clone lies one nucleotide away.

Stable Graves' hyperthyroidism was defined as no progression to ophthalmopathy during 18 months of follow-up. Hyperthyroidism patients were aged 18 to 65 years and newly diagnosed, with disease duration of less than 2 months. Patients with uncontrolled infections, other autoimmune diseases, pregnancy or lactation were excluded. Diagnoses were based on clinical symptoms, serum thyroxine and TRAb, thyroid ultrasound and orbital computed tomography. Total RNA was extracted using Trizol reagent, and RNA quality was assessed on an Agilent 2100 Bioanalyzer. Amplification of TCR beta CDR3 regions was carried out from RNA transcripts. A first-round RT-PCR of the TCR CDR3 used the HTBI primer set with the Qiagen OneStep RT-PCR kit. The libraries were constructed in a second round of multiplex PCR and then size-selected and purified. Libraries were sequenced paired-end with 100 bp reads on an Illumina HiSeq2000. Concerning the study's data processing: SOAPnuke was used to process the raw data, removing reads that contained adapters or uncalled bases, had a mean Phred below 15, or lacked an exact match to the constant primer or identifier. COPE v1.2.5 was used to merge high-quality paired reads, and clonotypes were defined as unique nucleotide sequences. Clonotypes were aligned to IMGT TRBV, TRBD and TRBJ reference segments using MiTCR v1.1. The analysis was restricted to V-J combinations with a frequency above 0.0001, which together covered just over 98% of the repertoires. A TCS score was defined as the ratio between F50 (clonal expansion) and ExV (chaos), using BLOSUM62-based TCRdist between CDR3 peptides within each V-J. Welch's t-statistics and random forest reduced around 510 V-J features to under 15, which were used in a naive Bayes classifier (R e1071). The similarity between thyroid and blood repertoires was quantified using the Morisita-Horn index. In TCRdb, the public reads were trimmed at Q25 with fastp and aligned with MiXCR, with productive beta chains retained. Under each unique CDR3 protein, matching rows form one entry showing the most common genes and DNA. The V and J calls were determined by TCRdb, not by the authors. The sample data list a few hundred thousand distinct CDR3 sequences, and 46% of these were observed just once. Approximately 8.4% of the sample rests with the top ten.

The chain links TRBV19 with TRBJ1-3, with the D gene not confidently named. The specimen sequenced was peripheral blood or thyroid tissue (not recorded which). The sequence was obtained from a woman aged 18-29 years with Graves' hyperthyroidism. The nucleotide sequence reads TGTGCCAGTAGTATCAGGACGGATACCATATATTTT. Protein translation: CASSIRTDTIYF.